A selection of T cell receptor beta chains follows, all from one sample in a study of T cells of healthy individuals. TCRdb fed the 5' RACE reads into MiXCR, producing one record per CDR3 protein. Here the sample spans about 63,000 distinct CDR3 sequences, 16% being singletons. The receptors derive from a human donor in good health. Each CDR3 is given with its conserved first and last residue. The D gene is left open where the match is weak. Not all rows give a size; the values are once, few, many and, for expanded clones, a class.

D,V,J,size,CDR3,DNA
NA,TRBV14,TRBJ2-5,NA,CASSQEWIQYF,TGTGCCAGCAGCCAAGAATGGATCCAGTACTTC
TRBD2,TRBV30,TRBJ2-1,many,CAWGTSGGSYNEQFF,TGTGCCTGGGGGACTAGCGGGGGCTCCTACAATGAGCAGTTCTTC
NA,TRBV5-1,TRBJ2-7,many,CASSLVQGPYEQYF,TGCGCCAGCAGCTTGGTACAGGGTCCCTACGAGCAGTACTTC
NA,TRBV4-2,TRBJ2-1,many,CASSQDPAGARVVDNEQFF,TGTGCCAGCAGCCAAGATCCGGCGGGGGCGCGGGTGGTCGACAATGAGCAGTTCTTC
NA,TRBV7-3,TRBJ2-1,NA,CASSLTRTNNEQFF,TGTGCCAGCAGCTTAACCCGGACTAACAATGAGCAGTTCTTC
NA,TRBV4-1,TRBJ1-5,many,CASSHFHGDSNQPQHF,TGCGCCAGCAGCCATTTTCATGGGGATAGCAATCAGCCCCAGCATTTT
NA,TRBV11-2,TRBJ1-1,NA,CASSLVGFMNTEAFF,TGTGCCAGCAGCTTAGTAGGGTTCATGAACACTGAAGCTTTCTTT
NA,TRBV4-2,TRBJ1-3,many,CASSQDQDPYRNTIYF,TGTGCCAGCAGCCAAGATCAGGACCCCTATAGGAACACCATATATTTT
NA,TRBV11-2,TRBJ1-4,many,CASSLSPGEKLFF,TGTGCCAGCAGCTTAAGTCCAGGGGAAAAACTGTTTTTT
NA,TRBV5-5,TRBJ1-2,many,CASSDERNGYTF,TGTGCCAGCAGCGACGAGAGGAATGGCTACACCTTC
NA,TRBV7-9,TRBJ1-1,NA,CASSLGGHTEAFF,TGTGCCAGCAGCTTAGGGGGGCACACTGAAGCTTTCTTT
NA,TRBV28,TRBJ1-4,many,CASRLGQRGEKLFF,TGTGCCAGCAGGTTAGGACAGAGGGGTGAAAAACTGTTTTTT
NA,TRBV20-1,TRBJ2-2,few,CSASSTTGELFF,TGCAGTGCTAGCTCTACAACCGGGGAGCTGTTTTTT
TRBD1,TRBV6-5,TRBJ1-2,few,CASSYAAGQSNYGYTF,TGTGCCAGCAGTTACGCCGCGGGACAGTCTAACTATGGCTACACCTTC
TRBD1,TRBV25-1,TRBJ2-5,few,CASSGGTGQETQYF,TGTGCCAGCAGTGGGGGGACAGGCCAAGAGACCCAGTACTTC
NA,TRBV28,TRBJ2-1,NA,CASRDGSSYNEQFF,TGTGCCAGCCGGGACGGGAGCTCCTACAATGAGCAGTTCTTC
TRBD2,TRBV7-2,TRBJ2-1,many,CASSRTSPYNEQFF,TGTGCCAGCAGCCGGACTAGTCCCTACAATGAGCAGTTCTTC
NA,TRBV2,TRBJ2-6,NA,CASSDPSGANVLTF,TGTGCCAGCAGTGACCCCTCTGGGGCCAACGTCCTGACTTTC
NA,TRBV27,TRBJ2-7,few,CASTGPTTPYEQYF,TGTGCCAGCACTGGCCCGACAACCCCCTACGAGCAGTACTTC
NA,TRBV12-3/TRBV12-4,TRBJ1-3,many,CASHRGSGNTIYF,TGTGCCAGCCATAGGGGTTCTGGAAACACCATATATTTT
NA,TRBV20-1,TRBJ2-7,many,CSANSGTDFYEQYF,TGCAGTGCGAACTCCGGGACGGATTTCTACGAGCAGTACTTC
NA,TRBV7-9,TRBJ1-6,NA,CASGPEGNSPLHF,TGTGCCAGTGGACCGGAGGGGAATTCACCCCTCCACTTT
NA,TRBV4-1,TRBJ2-4,many,CASSQRDNVAKNIQYF,TGCGCCAGCAGCCAGCGGGACAATGTAGCCAAAAACATTCAGTACTTC
NA,TRBV5-1,TRBJ1-6,many,CASSLGQVDSPLHF,TGCGCCAGCAGCTTGGGACAGGTGGATTCACCCCTCCACTTT
TRBD2,TRBV7-9,TRBJ2-1,many,CASSLVPSGSRLEQFF,TGTGCCAGCAGCTTAGTCCCCAGCGGGAGTAGGTTGGAGCAGTTCTTC
TRBD1,TRBV2,TRBJ2-1,NA,CASSGQGRYGNEQFF,TGTGCCAGCAGTGGACAGGGAAGGTATGGCAATGAGCAGTTCTTC
NA,TRBV12-3/TRBV12-4,TRBJ2-7,many,CASNSRGMMGEQYF,TGTGCCAGCAACTCGCGGGGCATGATGGGCGAGCAGTACTTC
NA,TRBV4-1,TRBJ1-3,few,CASSQPVDSGNTIYF,TGCGCCAGCAGCCAGCCCGTTGACTCTGGAAACACCATATATTTT
NA,TRBV12-3/TRBV12-4,TRBJ1-5,NA,CASSFHVGRSNQPQHF,TGTGCCAGCAGTTTTCATGTGGGGCGCAGCAATCAGCCCCAGCATTTT
NA,TRBV7-3,TRBJ2-7,many,CASSLTGGSSYEQYF,TGTGCCAGCAGCTTAACTGGTGGAAGCTCCTACGAGCAGTACTTC
NA,TRBV6-2/TRBV6-3,TRBJ2-3,few,CASSYLGVPTDTQYF,TGTGCCAGCAGTTACCTGGGGGTCCCCACAGATACGCAGTATTTT
NA,TRBV6-1,TRBJ1-2,few,CASVGYDYTF,TGTGCCAGCGTCGGCTATGACTACACCTTC
TRBD2,TRBV5-4,TRBJ2-3,many,CASSSGTSGPSSTDTQYF,TGTGCCAGCAGCTCCGGGACTAGCGGTCCCTCTAGCACAGATACGCAGTATTTT
TRBD2,TRBV7-9,TRBJ2-2,many,CASSLKRENTGELFF,TGTGCCAGCAGCTTAAAGCGGGAGAACACCGGGGAGCTGTTTTTT
NA,TRBV3-1,TRBJ2-7,many,CASSPRVRSSSYEQYF,TGTGCCAGCAGCCCACGCGTTAGGTCCAGCTCCTACGAGCAGTACTTC
NA,TRBV3-1,TRBJ2-3,many,CASSQEQGDTQYF,TGTGCCAGCAGCCAAGAGCAAGGGGATACGCAGTATTTT
TRBD1,TRBV7-9,TRBJ1-4,many,CASRLYGTGRPTNEKLFF,TGTGCCAGCAGGCTGTACGGGACAGGGAGACCCACTAATGAAAAACTGTTTTTT
NA,TRBV12-3/TRBV12-4,TRBJ1-2,NA,CASSFPGTTNYGYTF,TGTGCCAGCAGTTTCCCCGGGACAACTAACTATGGCTACACCTTC
NA,TRBV12-3/TRBV12-4,TRBJ2-5,NA,CAIRGGETQYF,TGTGCCATTAGGGGGGGAGAGACCCAGTACTTC
NA,TRBV20-1,TRBJ2-3,few,CSARGVPDTQYF,TGCAGTGCTAGAGGGGTTCCAGATACGCAGTATTTT
NA,TRBV7-9,TRBJ2-1,few,CASTPKGGGPRNEQFF,TGTGCCAGCACCCCGAAGGGGGGAGGGCCGAGGAATGAGCAGTTCTTC
NA,TRBV4-1,TRBJ2-7,large,CASSQVLSAAYEQYF,TGCGCCAGCAGCCAAGTTCTGAGCGCGGCCTACGAGCAGTACTTC
NA,TRBV20-1,TRBJ1-3,once,CSARGPSGNTIYF,TGCAGTGCTCGGGGGCCCTCTGGAAACACCATATATTTT
NA,TRBV21-1,TRBJ2-7,NA,CASSKDGTGGDEQYF,TGTGCCAGCAGCAAAGACGGGACAGGGGGTGACGAGCAGTACTTC
NA,TRBV6-5,TRBJ2-3,NA,CAARDWSTDTQYF,TGTGCCGCCCGGGACTGGTCCACAGATACGCAGTATTTT
TRBD1,TRBV27,TRBJ1-1,many,CASRVQGGTNTEAFF,TGTGCCAGCAGAGTACAGGGGGGCACGAACACTGAAGCTTTCTTT